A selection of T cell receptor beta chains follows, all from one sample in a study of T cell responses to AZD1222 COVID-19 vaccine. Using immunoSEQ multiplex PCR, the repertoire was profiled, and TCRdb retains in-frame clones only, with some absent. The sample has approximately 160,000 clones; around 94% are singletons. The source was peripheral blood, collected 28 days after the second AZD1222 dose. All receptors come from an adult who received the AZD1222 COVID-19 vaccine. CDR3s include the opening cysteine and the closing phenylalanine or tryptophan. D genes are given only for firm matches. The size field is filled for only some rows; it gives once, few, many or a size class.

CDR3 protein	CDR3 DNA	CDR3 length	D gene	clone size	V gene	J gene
CASSQDLVAGGPHEQYF	TGCGCCAGCAGCCAAGATCTAGTAGCGGGAGGGCCCCACGAGCAGTACTTC	17	TRBD2	.	TRBV4-3	TRBJ2-7
CASSLDPYEQYF	TGTGCCAGCAGCTTAGACCCCTACGAGCAGTACTTC	12	.	once	TRBV7-9	TRBJ2-7
CASSRILAGGYGANVLTF	TGCGCCAGCAGCCGGATACTAGCGGGAGGGTATGGGGCCAACGTCCTGACTTTC	18	TRBD2	.	TRBV4-1	TRBJ2-6
CASSDPRVGETQYF	TGTGCCAGCAGTGATCCCAGGGTCGGGGAGACCCAGTACTTC	14	.	.	TRBV25-1	TRBJ2-5
CASRPDGLADSYEQYF	TGTGCCAGCAGACCCGATGGACTAGCGGATTCCTACGAGCAGTACTTC	16	TRBD2	.	TRBV27	TRBJ2-7
CASSRGQLSSYEQYF	TGTGCCAGCAGCCGGGGACAGCTAAGCTCCTACGAGCAGTACTTC	15	TRBD1	.	TRBV6-2/TRBV6-3	TRBJ2-7
CASSGRVGTEAFF	TGTGCCAGCAGTGGCAGGGTGGGAACTGAAGCTTTCTTT	13	.	.	TRBV25-1	TRBJ1-1
CASRSRGVRQPQHF	TGTGCCAGCAGATCTCGGGGGGTCAGGCAGCCCCAGCATTTT	14	.	.	TRBV28	TRBJ1-5
CAWSSAGGYEKLFF	TGTGCCTGGAGTTCGGCAGGGGGCTATGAAAAACTGTTTTTT	14	TRBD1	.	TRBV30	TRBJ1-4
CASTLTSMQYF	TGTGCCAGCACCCTCACTAGCATGCAGTATTTT	11	.	.	TRBV2	TRBJ2-3
CATRIDHLDSGNTIYF	TGTGCCACCAGGATAGACCACCTTGACTCTGGAAACACCATATATTTT	16	.	.	TRBV24-1	TRBJ1-3
CSVWTSTNNEQFF	TGCAGCGTGTGGACTAGCACCAACAATGAGCAGTTCTTC	13	TRBD2	.	TRBV29-1	TRBJ2-1
CASSRSGTSGRGGTDTQYF	TGTGCCAGCAGTCGATCCGGGACTAGCGGGAGAGGAGGCACAGATACGCAGTATTTT	19	TRBD2	.	TRBV2	TRBJ2-3
CASSQRRNTEAFF	TGTGCCAGCAGCCAACGGAGGAACACTGAAGCTTTCTTT	13	.	.	TRBV7-3	TRBJ1-1
CSVSYRVKMNTEAFF	TGCAGCGTTTCCTACAGGGTTAAAATGAACACTGAAGCTTTCTTT	15	.	.	TRBV29-1	TRBJ1-1
CASSHANFEGEQFF	TGTGCCAGCAGCCATGCTAATTTCGAGGGTGAGCAGTTCTTC	14	.	once	TRBV4-2	TRBJ2-1
CASTQTPGNYGYTF	TGCGCCAGCACCCAAACCCCGGGAAACTATGGCTACACCTTC	14	.	.	TRBV5-1	TRBJ1-2